The 32 T cell receptor beta chains listed next were all sequenced from one sample in a study of blood T cell repertoires in COVID-19. The method was immunoSEQ multiplex PCR; TCRdb's version includes in-frame clones alone and lacks a portion of them. The repertoire consists of around 250,000 clones, with about 90% occurring once and the leading ten covering around 3.1%. The specimen was PBMCs or T cells enriched from blood (not recorded which). These receptors were taken from a woman aged 40-49 years who had been exposed to COVID-19.

This chain connects TRBV6-2 or TRBV6-3 to TRBJ2-1; 16 nucleotides agree with TRBD2. The trim removed 2 bases at V and 10 bases at J, leaving 5 bases unmatched. Germline lookup yields CDR1 MNHEY and CDR2 SVGEGT. This CDR3 has 16 residues. This CDR3 is CASSYGTSGRALEQFF. The CDR3, as DNA: TGTGCCAGCAGTTACGGGACTAGCGGGAGGGCGCTAGAGCAGTTCTTC.

This chain links TRBV7-2 with TRBJ1-3; the D gene is possibly TRBD1 (6 bases). This CDR3 has 15 residues. The ends were cut back, 5 bases at V and 0 bases at J, with 11 bases in the middle. Germline V gene data show CDR1 as SGHTA and CDR2 as FQGNSA. The CDR3 DNA is TGTGCCAGCAGCCTCCAGGACAGCTCTGGAAACACCATATATTTT. Amino acids: CASSLQDSSGNTIYF.

The chain combines TRBV28 with TRBJ2-3; 12 positions match TRBD2. With V trimmed by 6 bases and J by 7 bases, 8 bases remained unmatched. Germline loops: CDR1 MDHEN, CDR2 SYDVKM. The CDR3 is 15 amino acids. CDR3 in DNA: TGTGCCAGCAGCCCGAGACTAGCGGGGGTATATACGCAGTATTTT. It codes for CASSPRLAGVYTQYF.

The V call is TRBV5-1, the J call TRBJ2-4; D gene unclear. There are 17 residues in the CDR3. The germline gives CDR1 SGHRS, CDR2 YFSETQ. The V gene lost 0 bases and the J gene lost 0 bases, with 13 bases spanning the gap. The CDR3 loop reads CASSLDAGSLAKNIQYF. DNA for the CDR3: TGCGCCAGCAGCTTGGATGCCGGTTCCCTAGCCAAAAACATTCAGTACTTC.

There are a few counts of this clone. The chain recombines TRBV18 with TRBJ1-2; 9 nucleotides line up with TRBD1. This CDR3 spans 17 amino acids. J gave up 4 bases and V 2 bases, and 11 bases lay outside the gene matches. Germline V gene sequence: CDR1 KGHSH, CDR2 LQKENI. CDR3 sequence: CASSPRSWDRDGYGYTF. In nucleotides, the CDR3 is TGTGCCAGCTCACCAAGGTCATGGGACAGGGATGGCTATGGCTACACCTTC.

Remarks on this clone: In the same sample, other DNA sequences code for this CDR3. The J gene is TRBJ1-4, the V gene TRBV5-1, with 7 bases fitting TRBD1. The CDR3 loop spans 16 amino acids. In germline, CDR1 is SGHRS, CDR2 YFSETQ. The J segment lost 0 bases and the V segment lost 4 bases, leaving 6 bases of the junction unmatched. CDR3 in DNA: TGCGCCAGCAGCCCTGGGACAGTGGCAACTAATGAAAAACTGTTTTTT. It is translated as CASSPGTVATNEKLFF.

This sequence joins TRBV19 and TRBJ2-1; TRBD1 aligns across 9 bases. The J segment lost 3 bases and the V segment lost 7 bases, leaving 10 bases of the junction unmatched. Germline V CDR1 and CDR2: LNHDA, SQIVND (reference sequence). CDR3 size: 16 residues. The CDR3 DNA follows: TGTGCCAGTACACCCCGCGGGACAGGGAGCTACAATGAGCAGTTCTTC. Its protein is CASTPRGTGSYNEQFF.

The chain carries TRBV5-3 and TRBJ1-4; TRBD1 agrees at 8 bases. TRBV5-3 falls under the ORF class, with uncertain function. The CDR3 is 15 residues long. J was trimmed by 8 bases and V by 0 bases; bases with no gene match: 6. Written as DNA, the CDR3 is TGTGCCAGAAGCTTGGAAGTGACAGGGGACGAAAAACTGTTTTTT. This codes for CARSLEVTGDEKLFF.

V and J are TRBV4-1 and TRBJ2-1; 11 bases are shared with TRBD2. The germline V gene has CDR1 MGHRA and CDR2 YSYEKL. Trimming at V came to 2 bases and at J to 7 bases, leaving 13 bases not matched to a gene. This CDR3 is built from 18 residues. CDR3 sequence reads: CASSQRVTSGAIRNEQFF. CDR3 sequence (DNA): TGCGCCAGCAGCCAACGAGTGACTAGCGGGGCGATAAGAAATGAGCAGTTCTTC.

The chain has TRBV10-3 and TRBJ1-3; D not certain. The CDR3 has 12 residues. V dropped 10 bases and J dropped 0 bases, with 7 bases sitting between them. Looked up from germline, CDR1 is ENHRY and CDR2 is SYGVKD. This chain's CDR3 is CATTVSGNTIYF. In DNA form, the CDR3 reads TGTGCCACTACAGTCTCTGGAAACACCATATATTTT.

This clone has a handful of counts. This chain connects TRBV4-1 to TRBJ2-5; possibly TRBD2 for D (6 bases). CDR1 MGHRA and CDR2 YSYEKL come from the germline V gene. Trimming took off 6 bases at V and 5 bases at J, with 16 bases between the two ends. There are 14 residues in the CDR3. This CDR3 is CASSEEGEGETQYF. The CDR3 nucleotides read TGCGCCAGCAGTGAGGAGGGCGAGGGGGAGACCCAGTACTTC.

V gene TRBV11-3 combines with J gene TRBJ1-2; possibly TRBD1 for D (6 bases). The CDR3 consists of 15 residues. The V end lost 3 bases, the J end lost 1 base, and 12 bases lay between the germline ends. Germline lookup yields CDR1 SGHNT and CDR2 YENEEA. Written as DNA, the CDR3 is TGTGCCAGCAGCTTCGGACAGCAGTTTAACTATGGCTACACCTTC. The encoded protein is CASSFGQQFNYGYTF.

The rearrangement uses TRBV19 and TRBJ1-2, with 8 positions matching TRBD1. V shed 9 bases, J shed 4 bases, and the junction held 1 base outside the gene matches. CDR1 and CDR2 from the germline V gene are LNHDA and SQIVND (reference sequence). The CDR3 length is 11 residues. The chain's CDR3 is CASDRGYGYTF. The CDR3 bases are TGTGCCAGCGACAGGGGCTATGGCTACACCTTC.

The chain has TRBV11-2 and TRBJ2-1, with TRBD2 identical over 10 bases. This CDR3 is 15 amino acids long. The ends lost 5 bases at V and 8 bases at J; junction bases unmatched: 9. The germline V gene encodes CDR1 SGHAT and CDR2 FQNNGV. The CDR3 reads CASSPPSGGFHEQFF. The CDR3, as DNA: TGTGCCAGCAGCCCTCCTAGCGGGGGATTTCATGAGCAGTTCTTC.

J is TRBJ2-3 and V is TRBV15; 11 nucleotides agree with TRBD1. Germline CDR1 LNHNV, CDR2 YYDKDF (reference sequence). The CDR3 runs 16 residues. Unmatched junction bases numbered 2, after V lost 3 bases and J lost 0 bases. CDR3 sequence reads: CATSRDRGRSTDTQYF. CDR3 in DNA: TGTGCCACCAGCAGGGACAGGGGGCGAAGCACAGATACGCAGTATTTT.

V and J are TRBV7-9 and TRBJ1-4, with 8 bases identical to TRBD1. Germline CDR1 SEHNR, CDR2 FQNEAQ (reference sequence). The J segment lost 8 bases and the V segment lost 10 bases, leaving 9 bases of the junction unmatched. The CDR3 spans 13 residues. The CDR3 DNA sequence: TGTGCCATCGAAAACAGGGGGAGAGAAAAACTGTTTTTT. This translates into CAIENRGREKLFF.

Turning to this clone: Other DNA sequences from this sample encode an identical CDR3 as well. The chain combines TRBV10-3 with TRBJ1-3, with 7 nucleotides matching TRBD1. The V and J ends lost 6 bases and 4 bases, in that order; junction bases with no gene match: 3. CDR1 is ENHRY, CDR2 SYGVKD, per germline. This CDR3 region has 13 residues. The CDR3 here is CAISGQDGNTIYF. Written as DNA, the CDR3 is TGTGCCATCAGCGGACAGGACGGAAACACCATATATTTT.

The chain couples TRBV30 to TRBJ1-1; 7 nucleotides match TRBD1. The CDR3 covers 16 residues. V lost 5 bases to trimming and J lost 3 bases; unmatched junction nucleotides: 15. CDR1 is GTSNPN and CDR2 is SVGIG in the germline V gene (reference sequence). The CDR3 protein is CAWETGYRGTDTEAFF. CDR3 sequence (DNA): TGTGCCTGGGAGACAGGGTATAGGGGGACGGACACTGAAGCTTTCTTT.

The chain joins TRBV7-9 to TRBJ1-2; no firm D call. This CDR3 spans 12 amino acids. Deletions cut 3 bases from V and 8 bases from J, with 10 bases between. Germline loops: CDR1 SEHNR, CDR2 FQNEAQ (reference sequence). The CDR3 loop reads CASSFATHGYTF. The CDR3 DNA reads TGTGCCAGCAGCTTCGCAACTCACGGCTACACCTTC.

The chain combines TRBV28 with TRBJ1-2; tentatively, D is TRBD1 (5 bases). The germline V and J ends were trimmed by 3 bases and 4 bases, with 21 bases remaining between them. The CDR3 spans 17 residues. Looked up from germline, CDR1 is MDHEN and CDR2 is SYDVKM. CDR3 sequence: CASSFGAGRGYGYGYTF. The CDR3 coding sequence is TGTGCCAGCAGTTTCGGGGCAGGGCGGGGGTATGGCTATGGCTACACCTTC.

The rearrangement uses TRBV19 and TRBJ1-4; tentative D call: TRBD1 (5 bases). This CDR3 comprises 13 residues. Trimming took off 11 bases at V and 8 bases at J, with 18 bases between the two ends. Per germline, CDR1 LNHDA and CDR2 SQIVND (reference sequence). The CDR3 region has the DNA TGTGCCTGCCAAACTTCCAGGGTCGAAAAACTGTTTTTT. Protein sequence: CACQTSRVEKLFF.

This clone was seen more than once but under ten times. The chain employs TRBV4-3 and TRBJ2-7; D possibly corresponds to TRBD2 (6 bases). V lost 0 bases, J lost 3 bases, and 12 bases lay in between. CDR1 and CDR2 (germline): LGHNA, YSLEER. The CDR3 sequence is 15 residues long. The CDR3, as DNA: TGCGCCAGCAGCCAAGAGCGGGGATTCTACTACGAGCAGTACTTC. Its translation: CASSQERGFYYEQYF.

The genes are TRBV10-3 and TRBJ2-1; 7 nucleotides agree with TRBD1. V lost 6 bases, J lost 0 bases, and 8 bases stayed unmatched. Germline V CDR1 and CDR2: ENHRY, SYGVKD. The CDR3 extends over 16 amino acids. The CDR3 nucleotides are TGTGCCATCAGCATCTCACAGGGGTCCTCCTACAATGAGCAGTTCTTC. Residues: CAISISQGSSYNEQFF.

V and J are TRBV9 and TRBJ1-6; no clear D gene. In germline, CDR1 is SGDLS, CDR2 YYNGEE. Trimming left V 0 bases short and J 8 bases short, with 15 bases between. The CDR3 length is 16 residues. CDR3 DNA sequence: TGTGCCAGCAGCGTAGCCCCCGCTGGGCCCGATTCACCCCTCCACTTT. As protein: CASSVAPAGPDSPLHF.

This rearrangement joins TRBV4-2 to TRBJ1-2; D perhaps matches TRBD1 (6 bases). Germline loops: CDR1 LGHNA, CDR2 YNFKEQ. The CDR3 loop spans 15 amino acids. Trimming shortened V by 0 bases and J by 3 bases, and 11 bases separated the two germline ends. CDR3 DNA: TGTGCCAGCAGCCAAGATTCGTCAGGGGACTATGGCTACACCTTC. Encoded protein: CASSQDSSGDYGYTF.

The chain employs TRBV15 and TRBJ2-5; D not resolved. The CDR3 is 13 residues long. V lost 1 base and J lost 4, with 7 bases in between. In germline, CDR1 is LNHNV, CDR2 YYDKDF (reference sequence). CDR3 bases: TGTGCCACCAGCAGAGGGGCTGGAGAGACCCAGTACTTC. Translating it yields CATSRGAGETQYF.

The table lists this clone with many counts. This chain connects TRBV4-2 to TRBJ1-3; D not certain. In germline, CDR1 is LGHNA, CDR2 YNFKEQ. CDR3 size: 16 residues. V lost 1 base, J lost 4 bases, and 14 bases lay in between. Here the CDR3 reads CASSQANIGNGNTIYF. CDR3 sequence (DNA): TGTGCCAGCAGCCAAGCCAACATCGGGAACGGAAACACCATATATTTT.

The gene calls are TRBV6-5 and TRBJ2-1; TRBD1 matches at 12 bases. The CDR3 covers 15 residues. The germline V gene has CDR1 MNHEY and CDR2 SVGAGI. The junction had 2 bases not matched to a gene; V was cut back by 2 bases and J by 6 bases. CDR3 coding DNA: TGTGCCAGCAGTTACGGGACAGGGGGCCGCAATGAGCAGTTCTTC. This encodes CASSYGTGGRNEQFF.

V and J are TRBV7-9 and TRBJ1-2; unclear D gene. CDR3 length: 17 amino acids. The germline V and J ends were trimmed by 1 base and 1 base, with 16 bases remaining between them. The germline gives CDR1 SEHNR, CDR2 FQNEAQ (reference sequence). In DNA form, the CDR3 reads TGTGCCAGCAGCTTAGGGTACACTACACAATTTAACTATGGCTACACCTTC. The encoded protein is CASSLGYTTQFNYGYTF.

This chain joins TRBV27 and TRBJ1-2, with 8 bases matching TRBD1. Per the germline V gene, CDR1 is MNHEY and CDR2 is SMNVEV (reference sequence). With 8 bases clipped from V and 5 bases from J, the junction kept 7 bases outside the gene matches. The CDR3 runs to 13 residues. This chain's CDR3 is CASQGQGLYGYTF. CDR3 DNA: TGTGCCAGCCAAGGACAGGGTTTATATGGCTACACCTTC.

Here the CDR3 reads CATSDSGTEAFF. In DNA, the CDR3 is TGTGCCACCAGTGATTCGGGGACTGAAGCTTTCTTT. The chain links TRBV24-1 to TRBJ1-1; D is ambiguous. V was cut by 2 bases and J by 5 bases, with 5 bases left in between. The CDR3 covers 12 residues. Germline lookup yields CDR1 KGHDR and CDR2 SFDVKD.

V usage is TRBV6-2 or TRBV6-3 and J usage is TRBJ2-7; 8 nucleotides match TRBD2. This CDR3 spans 17 amino acids. V shed 2 bases and J 0 bases; nucleotides not matched to a gene: 9. Germline V gene data show CDR1 as MNHEY and CDR2 as SVGEGT. CDR3 nucleotide sequence: TGTGCCAGCAGTTACCGACCCCTGCGGGGGGTCTCCTACGAGCAGTACGTC. Translated, it gives CASSYRPLRGVSYEQYV.